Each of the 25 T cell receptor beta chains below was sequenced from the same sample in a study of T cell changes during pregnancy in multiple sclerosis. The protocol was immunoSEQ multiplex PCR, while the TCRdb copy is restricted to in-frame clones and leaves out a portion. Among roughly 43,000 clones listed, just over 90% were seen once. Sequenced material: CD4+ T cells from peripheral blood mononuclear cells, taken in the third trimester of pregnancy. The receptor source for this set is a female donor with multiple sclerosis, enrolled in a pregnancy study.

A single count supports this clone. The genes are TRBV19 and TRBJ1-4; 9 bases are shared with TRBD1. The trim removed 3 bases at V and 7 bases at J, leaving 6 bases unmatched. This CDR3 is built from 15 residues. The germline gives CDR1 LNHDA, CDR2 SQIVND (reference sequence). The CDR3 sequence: CASSIKGQGGEKLFF. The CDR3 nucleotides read TGTGCCAGTAGTATCAAGGGACAGGGTGGTGAAAAACTGTTTTTT.

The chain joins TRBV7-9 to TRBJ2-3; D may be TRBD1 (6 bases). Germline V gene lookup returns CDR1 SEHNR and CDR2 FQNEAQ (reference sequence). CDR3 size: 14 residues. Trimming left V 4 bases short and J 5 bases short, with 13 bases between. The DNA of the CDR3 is TGTGCCAGCAGCTGGGGTCAGGGACAAGATACGCAGTATTTT. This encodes CASSWGQGQDTQYF. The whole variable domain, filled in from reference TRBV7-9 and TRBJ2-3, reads DTGVSQNPRHKITKRGQNVTFRCDPISEHNRLYWYRQTLGQGPEFLTYFQNEAQLEKSRLLSDRFSAERPKGSFSTLEIQRTEQGDSAMYLCASSWGQGQDTQYFGPGTRLTVL.

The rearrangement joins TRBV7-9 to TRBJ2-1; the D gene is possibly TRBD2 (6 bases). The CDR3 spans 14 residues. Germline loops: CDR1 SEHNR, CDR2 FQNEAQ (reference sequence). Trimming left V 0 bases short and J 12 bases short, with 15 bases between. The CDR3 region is CASSLAAGRWGQFF. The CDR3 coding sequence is TGTGCCAGCAGCTTAGCGGCGGGGAGGTGGGGGCAGTTCTTC.

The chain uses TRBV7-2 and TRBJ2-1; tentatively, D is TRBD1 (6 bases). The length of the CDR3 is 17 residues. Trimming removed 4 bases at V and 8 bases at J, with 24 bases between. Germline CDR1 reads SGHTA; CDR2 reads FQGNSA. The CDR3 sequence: CASSSQAGTRGRDEQFF. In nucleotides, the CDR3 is TGTGCCAGCAGCTCCCAGGCGGGCACCAGGGGCAGAGATGAGCAGTTCTTC.

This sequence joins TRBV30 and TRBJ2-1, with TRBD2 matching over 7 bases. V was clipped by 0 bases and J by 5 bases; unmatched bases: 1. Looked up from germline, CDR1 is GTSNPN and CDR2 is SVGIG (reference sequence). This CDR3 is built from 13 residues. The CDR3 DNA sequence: TGTGCCTGGAGTGTACGGGGGGACAATGAGCAGTTCTTC. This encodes CAWSVRGDNEQFF.

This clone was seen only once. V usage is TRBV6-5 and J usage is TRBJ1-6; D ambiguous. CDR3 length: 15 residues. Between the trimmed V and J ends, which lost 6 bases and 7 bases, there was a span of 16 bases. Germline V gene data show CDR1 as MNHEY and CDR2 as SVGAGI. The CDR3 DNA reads TGTGCCAGCAGAAGAACCTTTGGGAGGAATTCACCCCTCCACTTT. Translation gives CASRRTFGRNSPLHF.

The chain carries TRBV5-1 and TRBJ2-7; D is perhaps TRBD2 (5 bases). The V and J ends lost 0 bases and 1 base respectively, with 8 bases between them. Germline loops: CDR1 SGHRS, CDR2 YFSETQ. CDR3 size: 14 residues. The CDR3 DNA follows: TGCGCCAGCAGCTTGGTACCGGGATCCTACGAGCAGTACTTC. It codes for CASSLVPGSYEQYF.

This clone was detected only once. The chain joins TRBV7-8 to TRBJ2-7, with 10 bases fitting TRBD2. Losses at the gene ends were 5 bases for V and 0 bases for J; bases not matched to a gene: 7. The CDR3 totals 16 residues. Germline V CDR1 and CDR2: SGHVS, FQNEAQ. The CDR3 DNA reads TGTGCCAGCAGCCTCGGACTAGCGGAGAGCTCCTACGAGCAGTACTTC. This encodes CASSLGLAESSYEQYF. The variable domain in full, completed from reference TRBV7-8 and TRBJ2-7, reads GAGVSQSPRYKVAKRGQDVALRCDPISGHVSLFWYQQALGQGPEFLTYFQNEAQLDKSGLPSDRFFAERPEGSVSTLKIQRTQQEDSAVYLCASSLGLAESSYEQYFGPGTRLTVT.

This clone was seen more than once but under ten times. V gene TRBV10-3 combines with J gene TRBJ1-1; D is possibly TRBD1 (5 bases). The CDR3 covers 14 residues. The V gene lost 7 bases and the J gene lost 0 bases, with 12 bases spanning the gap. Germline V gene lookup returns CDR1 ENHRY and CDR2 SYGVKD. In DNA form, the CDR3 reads TGTGCCATCACGGCAGGGATCATGAACACTGAAGCTTTCTTT. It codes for CAITAGIMNTEAFF.

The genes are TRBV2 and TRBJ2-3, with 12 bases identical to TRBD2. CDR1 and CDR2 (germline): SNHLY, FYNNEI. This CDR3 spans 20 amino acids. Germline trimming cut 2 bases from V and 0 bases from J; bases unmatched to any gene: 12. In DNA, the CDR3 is TGTGCCAGCAGTGAAAGGGGCCGGCTAGCGGGGGGGATAAGCACAGATACGCAGTATTTT. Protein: CASSERGRLAGGISTDTQYF.

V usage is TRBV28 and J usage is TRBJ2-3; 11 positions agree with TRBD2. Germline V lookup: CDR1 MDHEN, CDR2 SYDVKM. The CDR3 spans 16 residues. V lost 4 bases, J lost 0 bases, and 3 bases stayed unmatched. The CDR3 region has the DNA TGTGCCAGCAGTTCGTGGACTAGCGGGAGCACAGATACGCAGTATTTT. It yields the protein CASSSWTSGSTDTQYF.

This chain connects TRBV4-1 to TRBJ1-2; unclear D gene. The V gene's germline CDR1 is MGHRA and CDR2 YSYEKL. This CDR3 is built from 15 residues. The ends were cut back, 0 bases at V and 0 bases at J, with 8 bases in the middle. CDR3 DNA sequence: TGCGCCAGCAGCCAAGACTCGAGGGCTAACTATGGCTACACCTTC. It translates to CASSQDSRANYGYTF.

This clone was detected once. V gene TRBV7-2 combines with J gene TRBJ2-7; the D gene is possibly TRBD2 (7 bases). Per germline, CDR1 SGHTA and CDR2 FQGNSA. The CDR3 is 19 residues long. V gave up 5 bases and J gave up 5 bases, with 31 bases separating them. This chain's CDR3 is CASSPSVLIAGGGGDEQYF. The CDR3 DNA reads TGTGCCAGCAGCCCTAGTGTGTTAATAGCGGGCGGAGGGGGGGACGAGCAGTACTTC.

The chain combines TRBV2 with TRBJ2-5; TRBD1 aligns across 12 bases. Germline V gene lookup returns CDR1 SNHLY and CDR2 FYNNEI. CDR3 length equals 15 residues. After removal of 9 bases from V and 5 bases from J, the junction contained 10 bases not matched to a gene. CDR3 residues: CASPRDRGPRETQYF. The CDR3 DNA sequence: TGTGCCAGTCCTCGGGACAGGGGGCCACGGGAGACCCAGTACTTC.

The CDR3 DNA reads TGTGCCAGCAGTTCCAGCGGGGGAAGCACAGATACGCAGTATTTT. Translated: CASSSSGGSTDTQYF. The chain recombines TRBV7-3 with TRBJ2-3; 8 bases are a match to TRBD2. Per the germline V gene, CDR1 is SGHTA and CDR2 is FQGTGA. V trimming: 6 bases; J trimming: 0 bases; junction bases outside the gene matches: 5. This CDR3 contains 15 residues. The variable domain in full, with the rest retrieved from reference TRBV7-3 and TRBJ2-3, is GAGVSQTPSNKVTEKGKYVELRCDPISGHTALYWYRQSLGQGPEFLIYFQGTGAADDSGLPNDRFFAVRPEGSVSTLKIQRTERGDSAVYLCASSSSGGSTDTQYFGPGTRLTVL.

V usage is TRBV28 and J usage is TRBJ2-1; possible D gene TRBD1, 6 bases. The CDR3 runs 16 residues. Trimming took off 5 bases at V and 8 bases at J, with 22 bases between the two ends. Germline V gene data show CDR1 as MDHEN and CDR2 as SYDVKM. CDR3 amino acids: CASSPMAGRGSYEQFF. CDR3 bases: TGTGCCAGCAGTCCCATGGCGGGCAGGGGATCTTATGAGCAGTTCTTC.

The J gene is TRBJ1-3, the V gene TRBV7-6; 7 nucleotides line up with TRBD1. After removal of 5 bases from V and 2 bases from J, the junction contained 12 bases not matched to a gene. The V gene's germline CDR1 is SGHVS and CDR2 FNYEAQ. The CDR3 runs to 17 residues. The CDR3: CASSPRTGTIAGNTIYF. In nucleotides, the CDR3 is TGTGCCAGCAGCCCGAGGACAGGTACTATTGCTGGAAACACCATATATTTT.

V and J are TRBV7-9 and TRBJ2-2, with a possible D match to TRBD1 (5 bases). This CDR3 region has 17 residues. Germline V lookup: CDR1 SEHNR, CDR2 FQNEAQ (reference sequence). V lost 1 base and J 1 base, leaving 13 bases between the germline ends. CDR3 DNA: TGTGCCAGCAGCTTAGGACACCTGGGGCGGAACACCGGGGAGCTGTTTTTT. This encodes CASSLGHLGRNTGELFF.

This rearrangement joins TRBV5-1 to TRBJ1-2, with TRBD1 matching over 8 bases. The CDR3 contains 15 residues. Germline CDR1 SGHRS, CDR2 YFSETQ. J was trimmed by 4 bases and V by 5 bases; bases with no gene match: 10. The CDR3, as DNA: TGCGCCAGCAGACCACCTGGACAGGGACCCTATGGCTACACCTTC. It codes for CASRPPGQGPYGYTF.

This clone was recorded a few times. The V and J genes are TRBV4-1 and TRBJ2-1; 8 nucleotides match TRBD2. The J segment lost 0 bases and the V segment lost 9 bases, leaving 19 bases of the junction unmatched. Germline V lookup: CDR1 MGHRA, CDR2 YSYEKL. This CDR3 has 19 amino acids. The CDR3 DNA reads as TGCGCCAGTAACCACGGCAGCGGGGGCCTACTAAGCTCCTACAATGAGCAGTTCTTC. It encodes CASNHGSGGLLSSYNEQFF.

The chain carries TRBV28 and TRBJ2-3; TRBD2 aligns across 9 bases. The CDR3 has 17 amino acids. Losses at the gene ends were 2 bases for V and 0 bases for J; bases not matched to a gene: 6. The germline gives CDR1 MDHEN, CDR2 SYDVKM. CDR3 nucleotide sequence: TGTGCCAGCAGTTTAGTGGGGGCGGGAGGGAGCACAGATACGCAGTATTTT. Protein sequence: CASSLVGAGGSTDTQYF. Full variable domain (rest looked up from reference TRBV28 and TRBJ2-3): DVKVTQSSRYLVKRTGEKVFLECVQDMDHENMFWYRQDPGLGLRLIYFSYDVKMKEKGDIPEGYSVSREKKERFSLILESASTNQTSMYLCASSLVGAGGSTDTQYFGPGTRLTVL.

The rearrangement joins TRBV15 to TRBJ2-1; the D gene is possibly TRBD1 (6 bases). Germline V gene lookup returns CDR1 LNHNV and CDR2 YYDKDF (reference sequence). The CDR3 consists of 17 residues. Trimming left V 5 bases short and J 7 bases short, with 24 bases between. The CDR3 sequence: CATSSRDIGANRNEQFF. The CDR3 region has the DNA TGTGCCACCAGCTCCCGGGACATTGGAGCGAATAGAAATGAGCAGTTCTTC. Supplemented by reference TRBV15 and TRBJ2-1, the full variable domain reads DAMVIQNPRYQVTQFGKPVTLSCSQTLNHNVMYWYQQKSSQAPKLLFHYYDKDFNNEADTPDNFQSRRPNTSFCFLDIRSPGLGDTAMYLCATSSRDIGANRNEQFFGPGTRLTVL.

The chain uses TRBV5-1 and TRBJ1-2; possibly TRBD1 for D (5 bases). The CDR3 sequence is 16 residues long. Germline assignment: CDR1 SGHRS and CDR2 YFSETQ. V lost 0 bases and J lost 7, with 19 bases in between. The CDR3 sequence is CASSLAGTGNLGGYTF. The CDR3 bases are TGCGCCAGCAGCTTGGCCGGTACAGGAAACCTTGGTGGCTACACCTTC.

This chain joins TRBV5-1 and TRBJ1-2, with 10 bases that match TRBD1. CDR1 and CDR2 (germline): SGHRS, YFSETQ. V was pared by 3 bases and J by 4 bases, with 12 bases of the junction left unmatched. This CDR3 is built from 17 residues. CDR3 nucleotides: TGCGCCAGCAGCTCGACGATGGGACAGGGGATCTTCTATGGCTACACCTTC. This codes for CASSSTMGQGIFYGYTF.

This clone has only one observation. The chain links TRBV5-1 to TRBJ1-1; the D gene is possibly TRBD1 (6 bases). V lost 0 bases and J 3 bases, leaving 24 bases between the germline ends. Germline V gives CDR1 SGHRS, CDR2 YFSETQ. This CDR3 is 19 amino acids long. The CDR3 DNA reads TGCGCCAGCAGCTTGGCAGGTCTTACAGGGAGATCGGTCGACACTGAAGCTTTCTTT. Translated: CASSLAGLTGRSVDTEAFF.